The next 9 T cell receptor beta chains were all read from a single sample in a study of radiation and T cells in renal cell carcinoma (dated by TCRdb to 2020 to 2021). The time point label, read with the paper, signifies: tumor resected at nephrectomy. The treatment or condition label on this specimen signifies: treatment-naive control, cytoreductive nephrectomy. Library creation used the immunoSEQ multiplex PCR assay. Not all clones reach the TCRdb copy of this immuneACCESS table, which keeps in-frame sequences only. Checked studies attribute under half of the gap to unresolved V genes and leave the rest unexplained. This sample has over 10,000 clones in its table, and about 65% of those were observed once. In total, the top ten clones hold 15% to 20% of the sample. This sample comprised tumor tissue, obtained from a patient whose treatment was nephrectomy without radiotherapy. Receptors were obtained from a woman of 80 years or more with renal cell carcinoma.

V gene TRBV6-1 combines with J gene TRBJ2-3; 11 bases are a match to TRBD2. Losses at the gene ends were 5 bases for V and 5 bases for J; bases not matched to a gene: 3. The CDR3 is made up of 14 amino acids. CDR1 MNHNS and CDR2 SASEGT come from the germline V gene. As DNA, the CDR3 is TGTGCCAGCAGTCCGGGACTAGCGGTAGATACGCAGTATTTT. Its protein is CASSPGLAVDTQYF.

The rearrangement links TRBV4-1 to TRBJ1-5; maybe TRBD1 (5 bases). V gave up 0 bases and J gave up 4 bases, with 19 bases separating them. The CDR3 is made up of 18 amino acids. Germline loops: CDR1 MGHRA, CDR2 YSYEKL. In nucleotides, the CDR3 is TGCGCCAGCAGCCAAGAAGGTTTAGGGGCAGGGTGGAATCAGCCCCAGCATTTT. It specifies CASSQEGLGAGWNQPQHF.

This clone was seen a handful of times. The CDR3 bases are TGTGCCAGTAGTATTGGGGGGGCGAGGTCCCAAGAGACCCAGTACTTC. Translation gives CASSIGGARSQETQYF. V gene TRBV19 combines with J gene TRBJ2-5; D perhaps matches TRBD2 (7 bases). The germline V gene encodes CDR1 LNHDA and CDR2 SQIVND (reference sequence). Trimming took off 3 bases at V and 1 base at J, with 15 bases between the two ends. The CDR3 has 16 amino acids.

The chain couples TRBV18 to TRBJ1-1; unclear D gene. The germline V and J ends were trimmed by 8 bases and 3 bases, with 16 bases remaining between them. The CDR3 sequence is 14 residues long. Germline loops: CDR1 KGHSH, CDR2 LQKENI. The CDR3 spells CASSPGREHTEAFF. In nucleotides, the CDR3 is TGTGCCAGCAGCCCCGGACGAGAACACACTGAAGCTTTCTTT.

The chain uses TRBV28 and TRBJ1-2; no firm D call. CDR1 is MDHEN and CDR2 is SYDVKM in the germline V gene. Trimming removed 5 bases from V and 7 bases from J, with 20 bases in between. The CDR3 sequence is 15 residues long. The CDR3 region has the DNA TGTGCCAGCAGTCTACTCTATTCCGTTCGGGCTGGCTACACCTTC. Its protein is CASSLLYSVRAGYTF.

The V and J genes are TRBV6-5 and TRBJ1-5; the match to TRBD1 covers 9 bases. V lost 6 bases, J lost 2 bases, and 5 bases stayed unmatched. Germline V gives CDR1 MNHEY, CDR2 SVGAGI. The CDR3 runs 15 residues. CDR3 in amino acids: CASRLGTGRNQPQHF. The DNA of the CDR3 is TGTGCCAGCAGACTCGGGACAGGGCGCAATCAGCCCCAGCATTTT.

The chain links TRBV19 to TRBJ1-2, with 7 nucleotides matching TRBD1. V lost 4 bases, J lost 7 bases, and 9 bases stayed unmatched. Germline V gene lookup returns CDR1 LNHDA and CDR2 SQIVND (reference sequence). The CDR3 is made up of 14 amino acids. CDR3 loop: CASSTREGGAGYTF. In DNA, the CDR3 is TGTGCCAGTAGTACCCGGGAAGGGGGCGCTGGCTACACCTTC.

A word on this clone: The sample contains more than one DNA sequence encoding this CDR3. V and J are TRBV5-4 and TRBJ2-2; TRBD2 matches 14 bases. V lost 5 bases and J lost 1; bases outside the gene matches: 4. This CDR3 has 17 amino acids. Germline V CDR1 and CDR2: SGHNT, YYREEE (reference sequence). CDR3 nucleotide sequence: TGTGCCAGCAGACCCGGACTAGCGGGGGGGAACACCGGGGAGCTGTTTTTT. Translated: CASRPGLAGGNTGELFF.

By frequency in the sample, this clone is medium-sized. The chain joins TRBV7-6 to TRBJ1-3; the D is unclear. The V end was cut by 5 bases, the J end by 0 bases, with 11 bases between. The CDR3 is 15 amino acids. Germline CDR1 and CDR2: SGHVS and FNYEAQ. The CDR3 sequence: CASSLWTDSGNTIYF. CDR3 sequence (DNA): TGTGCCAGCAGCCTGTGGACTGACTCTGGAAACACCATATATTTT.